This T cell receptor beta chain emerged from a study of blood T cell repertoires in COVID-19. Looking at the study overall: Samples came from the United States, Italy and Spain, spanning acute and convalescent COVID-19. PBMCs, B-cell-depleted T cells, or T cells were the source of the cDNA or gDNA that made up the material.

Original processing methods: Estimation of nucleated cell counts relied on the amplification of reference gene primers. This table comes from immunoSEQ multiplex PCR, and its TCRdb copy is limited to in-frame clones, with some not included. The D gene and trimming were derived from the DNA, and the V and J assignments and clone size from that table. Of approximately 200,000 clones in the sample, around 84% are singletons; the top ten hold roughly 4.6%. The CDR3 is 15 amino acids. Trimming took 2 bases from V and 2 from J, leaving 13 bases between them. CDR1 and CDR2 from the germline V gene are MNHNS and SASEGT.

The source of this sequence is an older woman who had recovered from COVID-19. This sequence joins TRBV6-1 and TRBJ2-7; possibly TRBD1 for D (6 bases). Sequencing was performed on peripheral blood. The CDR3 protein is CASSEIMGAPYEQYF. The CDR3 DNA reads TGTGCCAGCAGTGAAATTATGGGGGCACCCTACGAGCAGTACTTC.